The T cell receptor (beta chain) under discussion was sequenced for a study of a mutant IDH1 vaccine in newly diagnosed glioma. On this clone itself: Antigen unknown.

Time point reported: week 23, last vaccination. All doses held 300 ug of mutant IDH1 20-mer peptide, with topical imiquimod. Looked up from germline, CDR1 is KGHSH and CDR2 is LQKENI. Trimming shortened V by 4 bases and J by 5 bases, and 11 bases separated the two germline ends. This CDR3 region has 13 residues. Some clones are missing from TCRdb's copy, which holds only in-frame ones; the method was immunoSEQ multiplex PCR. Among approximately 70,000 clones, approximately 80% were seen once, and the ten largest hold about an eighth. The rearrangement joins TRBV18 to TRBJ2-5; no clear D gene. The input for sequencing was PBMCs, taken from a glioma patient whose treatment included an IDH1 peptide vaccine. The TCR comes from a man younger than 30 with glioma. The CDR3 sequence is CASSLNIMETQYF. The CDR3 coding sequence is TGTGCCAGCTCACTAAACATAATGGAGACCCAGTACTTC.